This T cell receptor (beta chain) was found in a study of T cell repertoires in cytomegalovirus infection. Study in general: Matching HLA type, along with CMV infection, was indicated by public TCR beta signatures. Findings and caveats of the study: In two of eight donors, the top clonotype was HLA-C-restricted CMV-specific.

Germline V CDR1 and CDR2: SGHVS, FNYEAQ. This CDR3 has 16 amino acids. A single record per CDR3 protein comes from TCRdb applying MiXCR to the reads. The table shows about 600,000 distinct CDR3 sequences, with 24% occurring only once. On this clonotype itself: Its matching antigen is unknown. A much larger clone sits a single nucleotide away, making a read error possible.

This rearrangement joins TRBV7-6 to TRBJ2-7, with 12 bases identical to TRBD1. The sample consisted of CD8+ T cells from PBMCs. The receptor's source is a human donor in good health (CMV status not recorded). Some clones in this sample may be carry-over from other donors' samples. CDR3 residues: CTSSLGYGDRGREQYF. CDR3 bases: TGTACCAGCAGCTTAGGCTATGGGGACAGGGGGCGCGAGCAGTACTTC.